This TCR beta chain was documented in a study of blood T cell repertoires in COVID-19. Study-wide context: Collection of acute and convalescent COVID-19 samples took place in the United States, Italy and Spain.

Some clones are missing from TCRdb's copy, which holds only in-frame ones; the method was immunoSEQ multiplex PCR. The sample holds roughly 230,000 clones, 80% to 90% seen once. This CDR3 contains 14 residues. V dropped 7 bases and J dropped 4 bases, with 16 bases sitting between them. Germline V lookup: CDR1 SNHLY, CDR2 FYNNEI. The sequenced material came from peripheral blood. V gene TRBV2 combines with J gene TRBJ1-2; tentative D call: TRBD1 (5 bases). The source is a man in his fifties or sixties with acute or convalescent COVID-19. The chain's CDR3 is CASTQRGVGYGYTF. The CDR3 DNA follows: TGTGCCAGCACCCAACGGGGGGTTGGCTATGGCTACACCTTC.